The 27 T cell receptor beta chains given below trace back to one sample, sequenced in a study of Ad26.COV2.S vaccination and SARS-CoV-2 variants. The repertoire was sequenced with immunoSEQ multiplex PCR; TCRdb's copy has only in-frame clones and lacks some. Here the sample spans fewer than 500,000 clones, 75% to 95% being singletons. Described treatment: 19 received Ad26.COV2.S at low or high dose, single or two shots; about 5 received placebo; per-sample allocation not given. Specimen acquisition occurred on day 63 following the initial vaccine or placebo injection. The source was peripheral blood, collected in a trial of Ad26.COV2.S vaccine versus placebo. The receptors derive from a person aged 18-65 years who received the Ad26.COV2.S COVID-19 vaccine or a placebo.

The CDR3 protein is CASSQDTSTEQYF. For the CDR3, the DNA is TGCGCCAGCAGCCAAGATACTAGTACGGAGCAGTACTTC. The chain joins TRBV4-3 to TRBJ2-7, with D perhaps TRBD2 (5 bases). The CDR3 runs 13 residues. Germline CDR1 reads LGHNA; CDR2 reads YSLEER. Trimming stripped 0 bases from V and 7 bases from J, with 10 bases between.

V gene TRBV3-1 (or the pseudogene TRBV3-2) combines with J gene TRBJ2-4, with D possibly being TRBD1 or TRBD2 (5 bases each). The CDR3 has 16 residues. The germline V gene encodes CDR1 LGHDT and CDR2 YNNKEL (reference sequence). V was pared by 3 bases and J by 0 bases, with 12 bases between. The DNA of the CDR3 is TGTGCCAGCAGCCACCCGGGACGGGGAGCCAAAAACATTCAGTACTTC. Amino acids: CASSHPGRGAKNIQYF.

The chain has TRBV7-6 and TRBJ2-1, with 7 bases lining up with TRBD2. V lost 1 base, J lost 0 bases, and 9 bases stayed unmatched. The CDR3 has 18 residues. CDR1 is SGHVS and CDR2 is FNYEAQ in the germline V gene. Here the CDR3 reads CASSLVGGGISSYNEQFF. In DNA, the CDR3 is TGTGCCAGCAGCTTAGTCGGGGGAGGGATTAGCTCCTACAATGAGCAGTTCTTC.

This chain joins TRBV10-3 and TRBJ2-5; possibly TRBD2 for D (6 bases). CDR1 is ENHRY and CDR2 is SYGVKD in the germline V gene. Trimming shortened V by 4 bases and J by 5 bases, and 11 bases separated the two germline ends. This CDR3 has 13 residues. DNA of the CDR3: TGTGCCATCAGTGCGGAGGGGTGGGAGACCCAGTACTTC. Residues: CAISAEGWETQYF.

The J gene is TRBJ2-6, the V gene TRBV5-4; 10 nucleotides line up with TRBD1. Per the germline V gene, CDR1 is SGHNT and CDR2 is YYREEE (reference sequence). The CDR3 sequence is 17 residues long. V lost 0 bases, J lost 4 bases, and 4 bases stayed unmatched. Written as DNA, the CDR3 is TGTGCCAGCAGCTTGGGACAGGGGGCGCGGGGGGCCAACGTCCTGACTTTC. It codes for CASSLGQGARGANVLTF. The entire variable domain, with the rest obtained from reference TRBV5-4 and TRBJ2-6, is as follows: ETGVTQSPTHLIKTRGQQVTLRCSSQSGHNTVSWYQQALGQGPQFIFQYYREEENGRGNFPPRFSGLQFPNYSSELNVNALELDDSALYLCASSLGQGARGANVLTFGAGSRLTVL.

The CDR3 spells CASSLQGVEQPQHF. The CDR3 DNA reads as TGTGCCAGCTCACTACAGGGTGTCGAGCAGCCCCAGCATTTT. The V gene is TRBV18, the J gene TRBJ1-5; a possible D gene is TRBD1 (6 bases). V was cut by 4 bases and J by 7 bases, with 14 bases left in between. This CDR3 contains 14 residues. Germline CDR1 reads KGHSH; CDR2 reads LQKENI.

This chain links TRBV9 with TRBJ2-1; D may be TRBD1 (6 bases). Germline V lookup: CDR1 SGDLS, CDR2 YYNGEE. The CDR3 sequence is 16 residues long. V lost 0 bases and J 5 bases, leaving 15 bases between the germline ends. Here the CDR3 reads CASSVGVRGKHNEQFF. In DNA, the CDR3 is TGTGCCAGCAGCGTAGGGGTCAGGGGTAAACACAATGAGCAGTTCTTC.

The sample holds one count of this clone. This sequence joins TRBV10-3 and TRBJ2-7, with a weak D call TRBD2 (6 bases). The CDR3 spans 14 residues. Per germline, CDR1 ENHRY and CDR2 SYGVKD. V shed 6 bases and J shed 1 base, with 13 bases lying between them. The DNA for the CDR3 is TGTGCCATCAGACTCGGGAGTAGTTCCTACGAGCAGTACTTC. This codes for CAIRLGSSSYEQYF.

CDR3 region: CASSREGWDGYTF. Written as DNA, the CDR3 is TGTGCCAGCAGCCGTGAGGGTTGGGATGGCTACACCTTC. V and J are TRBV3-1 (or the pseudogene TRBV3-2) and TRBJ1-2; D is unresolved. There are 13 residues in the CDR3. The ends were cut back, 4 bases at V and 6 bases at J, with 12 bases in the middle. Germline-derived CDR1 and CDR2 are LGHDT and YNNKEL (reference sequence).

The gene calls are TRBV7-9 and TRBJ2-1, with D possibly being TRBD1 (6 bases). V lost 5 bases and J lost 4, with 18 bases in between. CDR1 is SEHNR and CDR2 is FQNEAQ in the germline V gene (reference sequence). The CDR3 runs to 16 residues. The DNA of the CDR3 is TGTGCCAGCAGCCCCCCCCATGGACAGACTTACAATGAGCAGTTCTTC. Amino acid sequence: CASSPPHGQTYNEQFF.

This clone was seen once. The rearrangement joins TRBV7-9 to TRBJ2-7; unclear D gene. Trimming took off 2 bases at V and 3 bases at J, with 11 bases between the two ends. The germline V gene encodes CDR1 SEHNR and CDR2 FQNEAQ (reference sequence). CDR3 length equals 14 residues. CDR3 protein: CASSLSQADYEQYF. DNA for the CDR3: TGTGCCAGCAGCTTATCCCAGGCGGACTACGAGCAGTACTTC.

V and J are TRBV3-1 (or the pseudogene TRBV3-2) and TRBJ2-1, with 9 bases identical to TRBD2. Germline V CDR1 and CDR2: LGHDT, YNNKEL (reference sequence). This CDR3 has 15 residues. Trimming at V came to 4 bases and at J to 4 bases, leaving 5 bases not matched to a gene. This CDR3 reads CASSLQREVYNEQFF. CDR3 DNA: TGTGCCAGCAGCCTTCAGCGGGAGGTATACAATGAGCAGTTCTTC.

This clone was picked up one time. Here the CDR3 reads CASSLLTGNNEQFF. CDR3 DNA sequence: TGTGCCAGCAGCTTATTGACAGGTAACAATGAGCAGTTCTTC. The chain employs TRBV7-9 and TRBJ2-1; D possibly corresponds to TRBD1 (6 bases). Germline lookup yields CDR1 SEHNR and CDR2 FQNEAQ (reference sequence). The CDR3 spans 14 residues. V lost 2 bases to trimming and J lost 5 bases, with 10 bases between them.

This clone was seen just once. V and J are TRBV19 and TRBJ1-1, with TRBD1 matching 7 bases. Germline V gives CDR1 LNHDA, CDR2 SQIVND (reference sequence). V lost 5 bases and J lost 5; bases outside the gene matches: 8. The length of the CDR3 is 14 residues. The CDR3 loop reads CASSLRTGLTEAFF. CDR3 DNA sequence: TGTGCCAGTAGTCTCCGGACAGGCCTTACTGAAGCTTTCTTT.

The CDR3 sequence: CASSYSTNFDRGIGGTTEAFF. The CDR3 bases are TGTGCCAGCAGTTACTCCACCAACTTTGACAGGGGGATCGGGGGAACCACTGAAGCTTTCTTT. This chain uses TRBV6-2 or TRBV6-3 with TRBJ1-1, with 9 bases identical to TRBD1. The V segment lost 0 bases and the J segment 4 bases; nucleotides outside the gene matches: 21. The CDR3 length is 21 residues. Germline CDR1 is MNHEY and CDR2 is SVGEGT.

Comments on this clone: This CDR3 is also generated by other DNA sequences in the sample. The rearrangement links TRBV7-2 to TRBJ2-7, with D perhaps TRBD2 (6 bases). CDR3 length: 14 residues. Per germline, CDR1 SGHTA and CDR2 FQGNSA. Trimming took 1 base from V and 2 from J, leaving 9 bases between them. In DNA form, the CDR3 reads TGTGCCAGCAGCTTAGATCGCGGGACCTACGAGCAGTACTTC. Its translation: CASSLDRGTYEQYF.

The CDR3 region is CASSNWDRGSYEQYF. In DNA form, the CDR3 reads TGTGCCAGCAGCAACTGGGACAGGGGTTCCTACGAGCAGTACTTC. The chain couples TRBV7-9 to TRBJ2-7; 10 nucleotides match TRBD1. CDR1 is SEHNR, CDR2 FQNEAQ, per germline (reference sequence). Losses at the gene ends were 5 bases for V and 1 base for J; bases not matched to a gene: 5. The CDR3 length is 15 residues.

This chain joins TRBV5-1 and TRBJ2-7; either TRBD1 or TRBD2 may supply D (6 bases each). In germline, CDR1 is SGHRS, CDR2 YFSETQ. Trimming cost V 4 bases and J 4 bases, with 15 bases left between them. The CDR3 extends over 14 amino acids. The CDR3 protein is CASSPVGGLYEQYF. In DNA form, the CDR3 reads TGCGCCAGCAGCCCGGTAGGGGGGCTATACGAGCAGTACTTC.

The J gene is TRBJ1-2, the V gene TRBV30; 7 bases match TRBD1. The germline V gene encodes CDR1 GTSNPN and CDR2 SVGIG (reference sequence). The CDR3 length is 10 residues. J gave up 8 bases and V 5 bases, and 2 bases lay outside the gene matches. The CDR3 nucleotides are TGTGCCTGGGGGACAGTAGGCTACACCTTC. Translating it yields CAWGTVGYTF.

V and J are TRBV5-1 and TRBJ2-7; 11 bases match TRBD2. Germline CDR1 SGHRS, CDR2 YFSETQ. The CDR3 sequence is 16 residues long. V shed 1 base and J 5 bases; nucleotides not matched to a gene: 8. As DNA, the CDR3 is TGCGCCAGCAGCTTGCCTATAGCGGGAGGGCGCGACGAGCAGTACTTC. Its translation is CASSLPIAGGRDEQYF.

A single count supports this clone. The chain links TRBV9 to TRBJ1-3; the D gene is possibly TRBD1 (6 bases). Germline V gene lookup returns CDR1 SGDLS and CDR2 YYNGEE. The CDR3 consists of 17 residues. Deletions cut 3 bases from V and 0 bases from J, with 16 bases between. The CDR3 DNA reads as TGTGCCAGCAGCGGGTCGGAGGGGGGCCCCTCTGGAAACACCATATATTTT. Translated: CASSGSEGGPSGNTIYF.

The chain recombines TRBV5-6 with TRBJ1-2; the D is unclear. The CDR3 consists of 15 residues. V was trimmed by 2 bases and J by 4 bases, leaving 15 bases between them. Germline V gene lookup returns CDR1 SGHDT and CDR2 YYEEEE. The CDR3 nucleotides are TGTGCCAGCAGCTTCGCGGAGAAGCGTCTCTATGGCTACACCTTC. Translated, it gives CASSFAEKRLYGYTF.

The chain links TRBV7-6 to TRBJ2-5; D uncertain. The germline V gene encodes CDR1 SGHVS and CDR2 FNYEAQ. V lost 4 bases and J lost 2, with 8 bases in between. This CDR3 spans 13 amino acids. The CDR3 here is CASSSLEQETQYF. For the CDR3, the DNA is TGTGCCAGCAGCTCATTGGAGCAAGAGACCCAGTACTTC.

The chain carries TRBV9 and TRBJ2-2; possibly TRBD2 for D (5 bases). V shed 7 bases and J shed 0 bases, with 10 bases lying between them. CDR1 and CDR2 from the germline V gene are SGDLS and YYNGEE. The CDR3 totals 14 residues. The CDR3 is CASDSATNTGELFF. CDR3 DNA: TGTGCCAGCGATAGCGCAACGAACACCGGGGAGCTGTTTTTT.

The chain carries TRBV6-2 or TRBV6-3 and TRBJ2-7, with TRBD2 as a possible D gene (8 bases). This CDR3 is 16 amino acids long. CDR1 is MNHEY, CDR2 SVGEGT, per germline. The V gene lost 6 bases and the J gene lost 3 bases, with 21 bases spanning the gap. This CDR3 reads CASSRGGGRTYYEQYF. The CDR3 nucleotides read TGTGCCAGCAGCCGAGGGGGCGGGAGGACCTACTACGAGCAGTACTTC.

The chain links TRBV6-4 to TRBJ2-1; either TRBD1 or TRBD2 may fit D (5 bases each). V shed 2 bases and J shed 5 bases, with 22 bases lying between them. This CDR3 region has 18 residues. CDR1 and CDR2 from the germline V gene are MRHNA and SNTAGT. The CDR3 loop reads CASSDPSSGRASDNEQFF. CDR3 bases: TGTGCCAGCAGTGACCCATCCTCGGGGCGGGCATCCGACAATGAGCAGTTCTTC.

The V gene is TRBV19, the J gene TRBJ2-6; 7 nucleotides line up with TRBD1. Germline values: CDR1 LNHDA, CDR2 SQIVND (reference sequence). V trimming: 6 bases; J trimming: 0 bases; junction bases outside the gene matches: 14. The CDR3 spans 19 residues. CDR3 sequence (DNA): TGTGCCAGTAGCCCTACGACACAGGGACAGAGCTCTGGGGCCAACGTCCTGACTTTC. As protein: CASSPTTQGQSSGANVLTF.